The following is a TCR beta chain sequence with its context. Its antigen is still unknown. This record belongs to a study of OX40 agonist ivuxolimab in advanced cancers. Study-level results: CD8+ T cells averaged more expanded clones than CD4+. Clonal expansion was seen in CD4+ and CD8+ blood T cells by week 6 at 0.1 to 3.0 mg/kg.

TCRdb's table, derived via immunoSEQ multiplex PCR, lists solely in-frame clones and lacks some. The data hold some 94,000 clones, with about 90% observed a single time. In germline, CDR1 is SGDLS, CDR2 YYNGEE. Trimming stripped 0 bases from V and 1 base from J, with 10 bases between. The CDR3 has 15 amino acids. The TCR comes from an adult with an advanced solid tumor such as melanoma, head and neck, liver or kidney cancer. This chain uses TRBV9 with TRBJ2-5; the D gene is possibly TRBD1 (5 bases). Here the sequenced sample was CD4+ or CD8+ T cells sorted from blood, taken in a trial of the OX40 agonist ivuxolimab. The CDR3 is CASSVDLDSQETQYF. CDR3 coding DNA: TGTGCCAGCAGCGTAGACCTCGACAGCCAAGAGACCCAGTACTTC.